This T cell receptor beta chain appears in the sequencing data of a study of blood T cell repertoires in COVID-19. About the study: Samples representing acute and convalescent COVID-19 were sourced from the United States, Italy and Spain. PBMCs, B-cell-depleted T cells, or T cells were the source of the cDNA or gDNA that made up the material.

Original processing notes: Amplification of reference gene primers provided the estimated nucleated cell counts. Sequencing used immunoSEQ multiplex PCR; TCRdb keeps in-frame clones, though not all of them. The V and J calls and clone size are taken from that table; D and trimming were inferred from the DNA. The sample consists of roughly 250,000 clones, 83% of them appearing once. The source material was peripheral blood. The sequence derives from a woman between 50 and 59 years old with acute or convalescent COVID-19.

This chain's CDR3 is CASSPTSTDTQYF. The DNA for the CDR3 is TGCGCCAGCAGCCCCACTAGCACAGATACGCAGTATTTT. The gene calls are TRBV5-1 and TRBJ2-3; unclear D gene. The V gene's germline CDR1 is SGHRS and CDR2 YFSETQ. There are 13 residues in the CDR3. V was clipped by 4 bases and J by 0 bases, with 6 bases between them. Full variable domain (outside the CDR3, taken from reference TRBV5-1 and TRBJ2-3): KAGVTQTPRYLIKTRGQQVTLSCSPISGHRSVSWYQQTPGQGLQFLFEYFSETQRNKGNFPGRFSGRQFSNSRSEMNVSTLELGDSALYLCASSPTSTDTQYFGPGTRLTVL.